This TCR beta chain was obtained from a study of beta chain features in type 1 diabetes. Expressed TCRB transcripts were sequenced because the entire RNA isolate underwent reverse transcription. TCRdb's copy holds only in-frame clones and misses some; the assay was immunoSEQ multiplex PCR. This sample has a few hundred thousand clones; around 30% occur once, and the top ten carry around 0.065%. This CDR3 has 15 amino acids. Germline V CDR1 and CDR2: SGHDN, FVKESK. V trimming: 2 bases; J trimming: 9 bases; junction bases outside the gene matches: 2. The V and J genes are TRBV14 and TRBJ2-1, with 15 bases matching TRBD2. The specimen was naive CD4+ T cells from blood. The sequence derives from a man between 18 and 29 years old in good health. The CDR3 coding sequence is TGTGCCAGCAGCCAAATGGGACTAGCGGGAGGTGAGCAGTTCTTC. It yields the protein CASSQMGLAGGEQFF.